Only a few counts were recorded for the clone carrying this T cell receptor beta chain. Deletions cut 2 bases from V and 4 bases from J, with 6 bases between. Per the germline V gene, CDR1 is MNHNY and CDR2 is SVGAGI (reference sequence). The CDR3 spans 13 residues. Sequencing was performed with immunoSEQ multiplex PCR; in TCRdb, only in-frame clones are kept and a portion is missing. Here the sample spans approximately 2,000,000 clones, 93% being singletons. CD45RO-negative cells were positively selected for CCR7, leaving out terminally differentiated effector memory CD45RA+ cells. The entry originates in a study of shared clonotypes between healthy human individuals.

The clonotype originates from a man between 18 and 29 years old in good health. Some clones in this sample may be carry-over from other donors' samples. The chain has TRBV6-6 and TRBJ1-5; D unresolved. The sample taken for sequencing was naive CD8+ T cells from PBMCs. The CDR3 coding sequence is TGTGCCAGCAGTTACGGGCAAAATCAGCCCCAGCATTTT. Translated: CASSYGQNQPQHF.